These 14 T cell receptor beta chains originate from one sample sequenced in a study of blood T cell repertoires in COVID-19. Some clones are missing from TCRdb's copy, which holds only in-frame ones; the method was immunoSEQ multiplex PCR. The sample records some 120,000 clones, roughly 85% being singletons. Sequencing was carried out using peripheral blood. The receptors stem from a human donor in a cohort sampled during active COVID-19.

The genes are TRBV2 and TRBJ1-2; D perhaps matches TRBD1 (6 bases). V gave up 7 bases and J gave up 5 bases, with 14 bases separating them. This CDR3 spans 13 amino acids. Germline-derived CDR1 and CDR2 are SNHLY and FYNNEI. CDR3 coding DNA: TGTGCCAGCAATGGGGGGGGGCCTTATGGCTACACCTTC. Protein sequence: CASNGGGPYGYTF.

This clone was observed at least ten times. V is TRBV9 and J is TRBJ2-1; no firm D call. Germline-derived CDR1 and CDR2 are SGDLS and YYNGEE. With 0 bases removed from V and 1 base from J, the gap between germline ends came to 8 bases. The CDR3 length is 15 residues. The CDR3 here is CASSVDLESYNEQFF. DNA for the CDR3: TGTGCCAGCAGCGTAGATCTAGAATCCTACAATGAGCAGTTCTTC.

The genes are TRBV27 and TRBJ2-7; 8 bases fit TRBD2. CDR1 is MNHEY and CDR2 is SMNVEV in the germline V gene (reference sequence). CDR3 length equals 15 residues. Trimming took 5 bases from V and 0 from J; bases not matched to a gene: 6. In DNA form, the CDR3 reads TGTGCCAGCAGTCCCGGGACTAGTTCCTCCTACGAGCAGTACTTC. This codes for CASSPGTSSSYEQYF.

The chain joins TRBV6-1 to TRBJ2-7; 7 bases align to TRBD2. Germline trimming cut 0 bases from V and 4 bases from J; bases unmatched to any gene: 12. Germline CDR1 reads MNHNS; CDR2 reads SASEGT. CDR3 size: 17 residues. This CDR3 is CASSEAGLGGRIYEQYF. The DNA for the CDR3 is TGTGCCAGCAGTGAAGCGGGTTTGGGCGGGAGAATATACGAGCAGTACTTC.

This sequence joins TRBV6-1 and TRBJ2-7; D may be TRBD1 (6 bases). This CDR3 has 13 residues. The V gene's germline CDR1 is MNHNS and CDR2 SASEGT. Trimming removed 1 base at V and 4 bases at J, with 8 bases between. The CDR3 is CASSEDRDYEQYF. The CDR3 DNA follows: TGTGCCAGCAGTGAAGACAGGGATTACGAGCAGTACTTC.

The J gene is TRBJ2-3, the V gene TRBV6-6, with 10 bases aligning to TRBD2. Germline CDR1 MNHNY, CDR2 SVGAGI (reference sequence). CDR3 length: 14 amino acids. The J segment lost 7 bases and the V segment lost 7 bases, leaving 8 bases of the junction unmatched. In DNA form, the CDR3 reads TGTGCCAGCAATCCTGGGACTAGCGCGAATACGCAGTATTTT. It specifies CASNPGTSANTQYF.

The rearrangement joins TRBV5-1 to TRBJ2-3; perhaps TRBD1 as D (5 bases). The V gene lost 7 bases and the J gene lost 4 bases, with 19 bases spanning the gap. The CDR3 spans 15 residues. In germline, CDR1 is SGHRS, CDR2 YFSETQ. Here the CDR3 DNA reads TGCGCCAGCCATTCTGGGCAGGGAATCGCAGATACGCAGTATTTT. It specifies CASHSGQGIADTQYF.

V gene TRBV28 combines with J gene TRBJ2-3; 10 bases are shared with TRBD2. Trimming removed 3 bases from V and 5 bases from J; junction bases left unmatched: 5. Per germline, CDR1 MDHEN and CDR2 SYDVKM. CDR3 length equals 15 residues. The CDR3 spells CASSFPAGGGDTQYF. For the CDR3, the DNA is TGTGCCAGCAGTTTCCCAGCGGGAGGGGGAGATACGCAGTATTTT. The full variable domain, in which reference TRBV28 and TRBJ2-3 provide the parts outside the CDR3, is DVKVTQSSRYLVKRTGEKVFLECVQDMDHENMFWYRQDPGLGLRLIYFSYDVKMKEKGDIPEGYSVSREKKERFSLILESASTNQTSMYLCASSFPAGGGDTQYFGPGTRLTVL.

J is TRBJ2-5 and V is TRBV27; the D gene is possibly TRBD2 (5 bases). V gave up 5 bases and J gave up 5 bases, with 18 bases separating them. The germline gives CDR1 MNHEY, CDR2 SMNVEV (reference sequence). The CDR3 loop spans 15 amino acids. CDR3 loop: CASSRRSGIAETQYF. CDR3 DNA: TGTGCCAGCAGTCGGCGGTCCGGGATTGCGGAGACCCAGTACTTC.

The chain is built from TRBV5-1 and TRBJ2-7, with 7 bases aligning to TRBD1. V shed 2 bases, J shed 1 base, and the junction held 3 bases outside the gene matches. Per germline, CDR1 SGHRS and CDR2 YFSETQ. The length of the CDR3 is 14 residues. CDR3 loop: CASSLGTVSYEQYF. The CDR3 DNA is TGCGCCAGCAGCTTAGGGACAGTTTCCTACGAGCAGTACTTC.

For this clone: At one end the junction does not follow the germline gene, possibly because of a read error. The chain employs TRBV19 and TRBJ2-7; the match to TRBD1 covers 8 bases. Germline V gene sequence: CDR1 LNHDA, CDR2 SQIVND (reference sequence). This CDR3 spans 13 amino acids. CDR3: CASRRTGSSEQYF. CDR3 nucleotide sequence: TGTGCCAGTAGAAGGACAGGGTCCTCCGAGCAGTACTTC.

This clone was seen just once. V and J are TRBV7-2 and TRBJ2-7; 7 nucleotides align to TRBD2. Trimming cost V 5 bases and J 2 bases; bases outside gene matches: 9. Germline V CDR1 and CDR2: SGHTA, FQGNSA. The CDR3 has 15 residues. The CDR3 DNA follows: TGTGCCAGCAGCCTGGGGCCAGCGGGGCCCTACGAGCAGTACTTC. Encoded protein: CASSLGPAGPYEQYF.

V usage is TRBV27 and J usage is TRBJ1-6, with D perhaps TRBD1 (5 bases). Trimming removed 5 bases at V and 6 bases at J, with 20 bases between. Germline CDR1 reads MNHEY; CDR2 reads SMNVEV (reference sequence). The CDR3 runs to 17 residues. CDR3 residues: CASSPRGGGEPNSPLHF. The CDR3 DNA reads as TGTGCCAGCAGTCCCCGGGGCGGGGGGGAGCCTAATTCACCCCTCCACTTT.

The CDR3 sequence: CASRPPTGTNSPLHF. CDR3 coding DNA: TGTGCCAGCCGCCCCCCCACAGGGACCAATTCACCCCTCCACTTT. This sequence joins TRBV6-5 and TRBJ1-6; TRBD1 might be the D (6 bases). This CDR3 contains 15 residues. The V end was cut by 8 bases, the J end by 7 bases, with 18 bases between. CDR1 and CDR2 from the germline V gene are MNHEY and SVGAGI.